Shown below are 10 T cell receptor beta chains from a single sample sequenced in a study of blood T cells in healthy people across ages. Primers used in a second PCR of about 6 to 11 cycles were a sample-barcoded 5' primer and a J-beta primer mix. MiXCR, run by TCRdb on the 5' RACE reads, gives a single entry per CDR3 protein. The sample yields around 1,000,000 distinct CDR3 sequences, roughly two fifths seen once. The sequencing input was blood. Source of these receptors: a man aged 18 to 30 in good health.

The chain carries TRBV6-2 or TRBV6-3 and TRBJ1-2; D gene ambiguous. Looked up from germline, CDR1 is MNHEY and CDR2 is SVGEGT. The CDR3 length is 14 residues. V lost 1 base, J lost 0 bases, and 6 bases lay in between. CDR3 bases: TGTGCCAGCAGTTACTACGGAGCTAACTATGGCTACACCTTC. Translating gives CASSYYGANYGYTF.

The J gene is TRBJ2-5, the V gene TRBV24-1, with 10 nucleotides matching TRBD2. Losses at the gene ends were 1 base for V and 1 base for J; bases not matched to a gene: 5. CDR1 KGHDR and CDR2 SFDVKD come from the germline V gene. The CDR3 contains 17 residues. The CDR3 nucleotides are TGTGCCACCAGTGATTTCCCGACTAGCGGGCTCCAAGAGACCCAGTACTTC. Amino acid sequence: CATSDFPTSGLQETQYF.

The chain is built from TRBV30 and TRBJ2-7, with unresolved D. CDR1 is GTSNPN and CDR2 is SVGIG in the germline V gene (reference sequence). V dropped 3 bases and J dropped 0 bases, with 15 bases sitting between them. The CDR3 is 15 residues long. The CDR3 loop reads CAWSQGPLSSYEQYF. In DNA, the CDR3 is TGTGCCTGGAGCCAAGGACCGCTAAGCTCCTACGAGCAGTACTTC. Based on the CDR3 plus reference TRBV30 and TRBJ2-7, the full variable domain is SQTIHQWPATLVQPVGSPLSLECTVEGTSNPNLYWYRQAAGRGLQLLFYSVGIGQISSEVPQNLSASRPQDRQFILSSKKLLLSDSGFYLCAWSQGPLSSYEQYFGPGTRLTVT.

This clonotype appeared many times. This chain links TRBV12-3 or TRBV12-4 with TRBJ1-1, with TRBD1 as a possible D gene (5 bases). The CDR3 contains 14 residues. V was trimmed by 6 bases and J by 1 base, leaving 12 bases between them. The CDR3 DNA follows: TGTGCCAGCAGCCTGGACGGGACGAACACTGAAGCTTTCTTT. Translating gives CASSLDGTNTEAFF.

The J gene is TRBJ2-3, the V gene TRBV7-2, with 9 bases identical to TRBD1. The CDR3 runs to 15 residues. Per the germline V gene, CDR1 is SGHTA and CDR2 is FQGNSA. With V trimmed by 7 bases and J by 1 base, 6 bases remained unmatched. The DNA for the CDR3 is TGTGCCAGCACCGAGACAGGGGGTGGCACAGATACGCAGTATTTT. It is translated as CASTETGGGTDTQYF. The full variable domain, completed using reference TRBV7-2 and TRBJ2-3, is GAGVSQSPSNKVTEKGKDVELRCDPISGHTALYWYRQSLGQGLEFLIYFQGNSAPDKSGLPSDRFSAERTGGSVSTLTIQRTQQEDSAVYLCASTETGGGTDTQYFGPGTRLTVL.

The chain has TRBV20-1 and TRBJ2-7; TRBD1 matches 9 bases. V lost 4 bases, J lost 2 bases, and 9 bases stayed unmatched. The CDR3 is made up of 15 amino acids. Germline V lookup: CDR1 DFQATT, CDR2 SNEGSKA (reference sequence). The CDR3 sequence is CSATSTGGGTYEQYF. For the CDR3, the DNA is TGCAGTGCTACCTCGACAGGGGGGGGCACCTACGAGCAGTACTTC.

CDR3 sequence (DNA): TGCAGTGCTAGGGGCCCGGGTTGGGAAAAAAAGCAGTACTTC. This sequence encodes CSARGPGWEKKQYF. The chain combines TRBV20-1 with TRBJ2-7, with unresolved D. CDR1 and CDR2 from the germline V gene are DFQATT and SNEGSKA (reference sequence). V was clipped by 3 bases and J by 8 bases, with 20 bases between them. This CDR3 is 14 amino acids long.

Note on this clonotype: One junction end does not reproduce the germline sequence, and a read error may be involved. The chain carries TRBV4-1 and TRBJ2-3; possible D gene TRBD2, 5 bases. The CDR3 is made up of 17 amino acids. Per the germline V gene, CDR1 is MGHRA and CDR2 is YSYEKL. The CDR3 reads CAGSQEGTSPYTDTQYF. DNA of the CDR3: TGCGCCGGCAGCCAAGAGGGAACTTCCCCGTACACAGATACGCAGTATTTT.

This clonotype was seen more than once but under ten times. The CDR3 loop reads CASSPIQAGNPYNEQFF. The CDR3 bases are TGTGCCAGCAGTCCGATACAAGCGGGGAACCCCTACAATGAGCAGTTCTTC. The J gene is TRBJ2-1, the V gene TRBV12-3 or TRBV12-4, with 7 bases matching TRBD2. The length of the CDR3 is 17 residues. V shed 5 bases, J shed 2 bases, and the junction held 12 bases outside the gene matches.

The CDR3 protein is CASSQDTDHEQYF. The CDR3 DNA reads TGTGCCAGCAGCCAAGATACCGACCACGAGCAGTACTTC. This chain joins TRBV3-1 and TRBJ2-7; unclear D gene. CDR3 size: 13 residues. Trimming left V 0 bases short and J 5 bases short, with 8 bases between. Germline V gene lookup returns CDR1 LGHDT and CDR2 YNNKEL (reference sequence).